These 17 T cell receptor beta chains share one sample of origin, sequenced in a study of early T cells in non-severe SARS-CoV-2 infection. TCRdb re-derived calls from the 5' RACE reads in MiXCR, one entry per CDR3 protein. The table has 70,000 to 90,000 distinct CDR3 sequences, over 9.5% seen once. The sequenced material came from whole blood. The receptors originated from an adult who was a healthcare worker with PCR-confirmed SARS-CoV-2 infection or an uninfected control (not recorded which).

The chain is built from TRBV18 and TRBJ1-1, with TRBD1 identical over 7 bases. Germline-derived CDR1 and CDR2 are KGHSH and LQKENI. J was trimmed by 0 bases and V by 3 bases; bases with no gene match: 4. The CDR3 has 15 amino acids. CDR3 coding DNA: TGTGCCAGCTCACCCATACAGGGGCTGAACACTGAAGCTTTCTTT. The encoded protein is CASSPIQGLNTEAFF. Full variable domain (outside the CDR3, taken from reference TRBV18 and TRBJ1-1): NAGVMQNPRHLVRRRGQEARLRCSPMKGHSHVYWYRQLPEEGLKFMVYLQKENIIDESGMPKERFSAEFPKEGPSILRIQQVVRGDSAAYFCASSPIQGLNTEAFFGQGTRLTVV.

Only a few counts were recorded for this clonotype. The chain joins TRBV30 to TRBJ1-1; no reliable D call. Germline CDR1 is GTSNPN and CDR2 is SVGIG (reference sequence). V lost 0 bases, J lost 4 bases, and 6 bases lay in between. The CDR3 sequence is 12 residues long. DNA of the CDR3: TGTGCCTGGAGTGTACGGGTCACTGAAGCTTTCTTT. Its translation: CAWSVRVTEAFF.

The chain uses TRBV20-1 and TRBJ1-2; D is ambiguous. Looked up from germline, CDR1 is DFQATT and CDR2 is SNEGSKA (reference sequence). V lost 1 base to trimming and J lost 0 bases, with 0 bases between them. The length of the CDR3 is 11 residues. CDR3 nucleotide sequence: TGCAGTGCTAGAGCTAACTATGGCTACACCTTC. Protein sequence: CSARANYGYTF.

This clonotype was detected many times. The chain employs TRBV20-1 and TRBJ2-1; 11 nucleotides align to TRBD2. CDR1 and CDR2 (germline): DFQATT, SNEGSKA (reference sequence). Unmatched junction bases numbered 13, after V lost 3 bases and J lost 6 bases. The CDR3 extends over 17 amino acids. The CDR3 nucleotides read TGCAGTGCTAGGTTACGGGCTAGCGGGAGGCAAGGCAATGAGCAGTTCTTC. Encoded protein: CSARLRASGRQGNEQFF.

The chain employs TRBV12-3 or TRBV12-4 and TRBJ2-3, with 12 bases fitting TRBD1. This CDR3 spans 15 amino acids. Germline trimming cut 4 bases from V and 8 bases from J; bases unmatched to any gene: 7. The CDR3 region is CASSSQGQGASTQYF. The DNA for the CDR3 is TGTGCCAGCAGTTCGCAGGGACAGGGGGCAAGTACGCAGTATTTT.

The CDR3 coding sequence is TGCAGTGCTAGAGATAGTCTAGCGGGTCTCGATACGCAGTATTTT. Its translation: CSARDSLAGLDTQYF. This chain uses TRBV20-1 with TRBJ2-3, with 8 bases matching TRBD2. V lost 0 bases, J lost 6 bases, and 8 bases stayed unmatched. This CDR3 spans 15 amino acids. CDR1 is DFQATT and CDR2 is SNEGSKA in the germline V gene (reference sequence).

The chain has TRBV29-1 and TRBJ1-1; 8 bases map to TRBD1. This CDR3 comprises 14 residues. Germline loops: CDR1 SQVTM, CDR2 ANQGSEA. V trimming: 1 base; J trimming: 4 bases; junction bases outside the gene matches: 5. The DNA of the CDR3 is TGCAGCGTTGAAGGTTGGGACAGGTCCACTGAAGCTTTCTTT. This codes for CSVEGWDRSTEAFF.

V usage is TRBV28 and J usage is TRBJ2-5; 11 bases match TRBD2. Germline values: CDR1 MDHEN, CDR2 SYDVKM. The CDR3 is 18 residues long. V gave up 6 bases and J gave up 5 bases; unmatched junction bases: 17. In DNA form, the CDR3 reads TGTGCCAGCAGCCGGCGTGGTAGCGGGAGGGCCGGAATGGAGACCCAGTACTTC. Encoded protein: CASSRRGSGRAGMETQYF.

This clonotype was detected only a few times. This CDR3 is CASSYSRGTGGVGYTF. In DNA form, the CDR3 reads TGTGCCAGCAGTTACTCGAGGGGGACAGGGGGCGTTGGCTACACCTTC. V and J are TRBV6-5 and TRBJ1-2; 12 bases align to TRBD1. Germline trimming cut 0 bases from V and 7 bases from J; bases unmatched to any gene: 6. The CDR3 length is 16 residues. Germline V gene sequence: CDR1 MNHEY, CDR2 SVGAGI.

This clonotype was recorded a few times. As DNA, the CDR3 is TGTGCCAGCAGGATGGGACTAGCGGGGGACTACGAGCAGTACTTC. Translation: CASRMGLAGDYEQYF. V and J are TRBV2 and TRBJ2-7; 14 positions agree with TRBD2. This CDR3 has 15 residues. V dropped 6 bases and J dropped 3; count of bases not matched to a gene: 4. Germline CDR1 SNHLY, CDR2 FYNNEI.

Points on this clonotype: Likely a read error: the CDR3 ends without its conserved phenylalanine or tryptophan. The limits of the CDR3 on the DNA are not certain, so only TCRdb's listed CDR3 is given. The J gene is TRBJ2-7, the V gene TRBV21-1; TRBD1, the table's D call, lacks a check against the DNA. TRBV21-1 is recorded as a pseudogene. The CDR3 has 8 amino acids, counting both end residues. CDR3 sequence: CASSKDQG.

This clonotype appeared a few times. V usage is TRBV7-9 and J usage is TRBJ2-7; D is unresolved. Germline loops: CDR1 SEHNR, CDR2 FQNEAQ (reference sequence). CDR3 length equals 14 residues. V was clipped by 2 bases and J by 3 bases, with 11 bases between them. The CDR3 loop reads CASSLSKGIYEQYF. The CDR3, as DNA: TGTGCCAGCAGCTTATCGAAAGGGATCTACGAGCAGTACTTC.

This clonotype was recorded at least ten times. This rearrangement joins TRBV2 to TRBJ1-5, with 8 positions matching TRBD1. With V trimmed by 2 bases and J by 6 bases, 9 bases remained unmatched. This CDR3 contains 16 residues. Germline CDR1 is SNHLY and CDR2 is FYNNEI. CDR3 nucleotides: TGTGCCAGCAGTGAAAGCGGGACAGGTTATTCTCAGCCCCAGCATTTT. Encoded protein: CASSESGTGYSQPQHF.

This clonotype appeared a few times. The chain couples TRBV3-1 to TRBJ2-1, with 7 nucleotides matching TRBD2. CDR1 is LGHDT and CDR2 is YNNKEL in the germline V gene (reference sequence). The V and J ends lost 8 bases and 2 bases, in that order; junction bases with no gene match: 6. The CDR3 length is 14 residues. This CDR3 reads CASRQRETYNEQFF. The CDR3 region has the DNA TGTGCCAGCCGACAGCGGGAAACCTACAATGAGCAGTTCTTC.

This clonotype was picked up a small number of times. As DNA, the CDR3 is TGCGCCAGCAGCCACCCCTTAGGGACTAGCGGATACAATGAGCAGTTCTTC. It specifies CASSHPLGTSGYNEQFF. This chain links TRBV4-1 with TRBJ2-1, with 11 bases fitting TRBD2. Germline CDR1 MGHRA, CDR2 YSYEKL. The CDR3 has 17 residues. Trimming at V came to 3 bases and at J to 4 bases, leaving 8 bases not matched to a gene.

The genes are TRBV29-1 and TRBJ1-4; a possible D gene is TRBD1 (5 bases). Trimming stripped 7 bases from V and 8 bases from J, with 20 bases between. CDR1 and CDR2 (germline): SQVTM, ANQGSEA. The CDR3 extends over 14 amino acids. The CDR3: CSARGTGGREKLFF. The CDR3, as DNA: TGCAGCGCCCGTGGAACAGGCGGGAGGGAAAAACTGTTTTTT.

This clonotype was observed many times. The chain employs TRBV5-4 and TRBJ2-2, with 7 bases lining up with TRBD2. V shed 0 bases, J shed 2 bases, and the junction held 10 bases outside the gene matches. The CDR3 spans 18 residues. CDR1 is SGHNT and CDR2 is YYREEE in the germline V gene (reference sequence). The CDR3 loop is CASSLELGGRANTGELFF. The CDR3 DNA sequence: TGTGCCAGCAGCTTGGAGTTAGGAGGGAGGGCCAACACCGGGGAGCTGTTTTTT.